Described below is a single TCR beta chain sequence and its context. Its antigen is currently unknown. This entry belongs to a study of identical twins. Study conclusions and caveats: High-abundance cord blood beta clonotypes had fewer insertions; memory repertoires showed none. Conclusions came from cross-sectional statistical analysis, not from following the same donors.

TCRdb itself ran the 5' RACE reads through MiXCR, one entry per CDR3 protein. The repertoire includes around 300,000 distinct CDR3 sequences, about 8.3% of them detected once, and 2% to 2.5% sits in the top ten. All donors were healthy Caucasians. Trimming cost V 1 base and J 1 base, with 8 bases left between them. CDR1 and CDR2 (germline): MNHEY, SVGAGI. CDR3 size: 16 residues. Another study also made use of these data, one on yellow fever vaccine responses in identical twins.

V is TRBV6-5 and J is TRBJ2-6; no reliable D call. Sequencing used memory (CD45RO+) T cells sorted from blood. This sequence was found in a woman aged 18-29 years in good health. The CDR3 DNA reads as TGTGCCAGCAGTTACTTTCCTTGGTCTGGGGCCAACGTCCTGACTTTC. Translating it yields CASSYFPWSGANVLTF.